A selection of T cell receptor beta chains follows, all from one sample in a study of CD8 T cell repertoires and HIV-1 epitope variants. Their antigens are not known. Assay: immunoSEQ multiplex PCR; the TCRdb copy retains only in-frame clones and omits some. The table records 5,500 to 7,000 clones, over 60% of them present only once. The source material was cultured CD8+ T cells derived from PBMCs. The receptor set was obtained from a male donor with HIV. Each CDR3 is given without its conserved first and last residue. D genes are given only for firm matches.

V	D	J	CDR3
TRBV5-1	NA	TRBJ2-5	ASSLDSSVGQETQY
TRBV28	TRBD1	TRBJ2-7	ASSLLFGTGKDYEQY
TRBV19	NA	TRBJ1-5	ASSVDGNQPQH
TRBV27	NA	TRBJ2-7	ASSQGPIGYEQY
TRBV7-8	TRBD1	TRBJ2-7	ASSQNSGGYTYEQY
TRBV28	TRBD1	TRBJ2-1	ASSSVQGDYNEQF
TRBV5-8	NA	TRBJ2-1	ASSFGQGLGEQF
TRBV27	NA	TRBJ1-5	ASSQNPGGRQPQH
TRBV15	NA	TRBJ2-7	ATTHEQY
TRBV9	TRBD1	TRBJ2-3	ASKGTASTDTQY
TRBV18	NA	TRBJ1-4	ASSPLAGPEEKLF
TRBV25-1	TRBD1	TRBJ1-1	ASSARGLMNTEAF
TRBV29-1	TRBD2	TRBJ2-1	SALDGSRLFSGSLNEQF
TRBV9	TRBD1	TRBJ1-4	ASSPRDSSNEKLF
TRBV5-6	TRBD2	TRBJ2-4	ASSLGLLNIQY
TRBV28	NA	TRBJ1-2	ASSLVTEANYGYT
TRBV11-1	TRBD2	TRBJ2-1	ASSLVGREGLDEQF
TRBV29-1	TRBD1	TRBJ2-7	SVEDDRGVSYEQY
TRBV6-6	NA	TRBJ2-2	ASSYPPTHEGGELF
TRBV9	NA	TRBJ2-2	ASSGSGSPAGELF
TRBV19	TRBD1	TRBJ2-5	ASSAEGAFGWETQY
TRBV28	NA	NA	ASSLYGSYEQY
TRBV7-3	TRBD2	TRBJ2-5	ASSLSGGTQETQY
TRBV7-6	TRBD2	TRBJ2-2	ASSLRTGGPTGELF
TRBV19	NA	NA	ASSMTGGSYEQY
TRBV11-1	TRBD2	TRBJ2-2	ASTTFLAGDTGELF
TRBV19	TRBD2	TRBJ2-7	ASSLLAGGSANYEQY
TRBV28	TRBD2	TRBJ2-3	ASSLILSGRADTQY
TRBV4-2	NA	TRBJ1-1	ASSLGTGTEAF
TRBV10-3	NA	TRBJ1-2	AISESGGIGEGYT
TRBV7-8	NA	TRBJ2-3	ASSLASVGDTQY
TRBV7-9	NA	TRBJ2-2	ASSPDDTGELF
TRBV30	NA	TRBJ1-2	AWSEINYGYT
TRBV6-6	NA	TRBJ2-7	ASSSDVSAYEQY